The T cell receptor (beta chain) described here comes from a study of cytotoxic CD8 clonotypes in ibrutinib-treated CLL. The CDR3 sequence is 15 residues long. From germline, CDR1 is SGHDN and CDR2 FVKESK. Trimming removed 5 bases at V and 0 bases at J, with 13 bases between. Sequencing was performed with immunoSEQ multiplex PCR; in TCRdb, only in-frame clones are kept and a portion is missing. This table holds about 130,000 clones, 80% to 90% found once. This receptor was taken from a human donor with chronic lymphocytic leukemia. V is TRBV14 and J is TRBJ1-2; D is uncertain. The sequencing used PBMCs, collected after 24 months of ibrutinib treatment. CDR3 nucleotide sequence: TGTGCCAGCAGCGTCAGCTCCTCGGCTAACTATGGCTACACCTTC. The encoded protein is CASSVSSSANYGYTF.